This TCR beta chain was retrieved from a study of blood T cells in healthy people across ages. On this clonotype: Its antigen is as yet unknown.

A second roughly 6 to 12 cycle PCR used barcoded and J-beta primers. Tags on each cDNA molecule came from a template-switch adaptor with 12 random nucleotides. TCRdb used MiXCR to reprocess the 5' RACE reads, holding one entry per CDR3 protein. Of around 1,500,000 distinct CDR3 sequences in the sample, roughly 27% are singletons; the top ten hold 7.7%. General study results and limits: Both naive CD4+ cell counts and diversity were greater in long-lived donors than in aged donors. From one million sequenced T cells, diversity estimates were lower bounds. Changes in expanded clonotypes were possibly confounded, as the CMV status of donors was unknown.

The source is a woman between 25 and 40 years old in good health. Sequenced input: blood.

CDR3 protein: CASSQGSRGRNEQYF. CDR3 nucleotides: TGCGCCAGCAGCCAAGGATCGAGGGGCAGGAACGAGCAGTACTTC. The rearrangement joins TRBV5-1 to TRBJ2-7, with D perhaps assigned TRBD1 or TRBD2 (5 bases each). This CDR3 contains 15 residues. CDR1 is SGHRS, CDR2 YFSETQ, per germline. V was cut by 4 bases and J by 5 bases, with 19 bases left in between.